The TCR beta chain described here comes from a study of blood T cell repertoires in COVID-19. The Seattle patients, enrolled during active infection, were followed longitudinally. Under the authors' procedure: Reference gene primers were amplified, and this amplification served to estimate nucleated cell counts. Data came from immunoSEQ multiplex PCR; TCRdb stores just in-frame clones and leaves some out. V, J and clone size were drawn from that table, and D and trimming were deduced from the DNA. The sample lists more than 60,000 clones, approximately 80% occurring once. CDR1 is LGHDT, CDR2 YNNKEL, per germline (reference sequence). V lost 4 bases and J 4 bases, leaving 7 bases between the germline ends. The CDR3 spans 13 residues.

The material sequenced was peripheral blood. The rearrangement joins TRBV3-1 (or the pseudogene TRBV3-2) to TRBJ2-2; D is perhaps TRBD2 (5 bases). This receptor was obtained from a man between 50 and 59 years old with COVID-19, enrolled during active disease. CDR3 residues: CASSRGGTGELFF. For the CDR3, the DNA is TGTGCCAGCAGCCGAGGAGGCACCGGGGAGCTGTTTTTT.